Listed here are 25 T cell receptor beta chains from one sample, sequenced in a study of T cells in Graves' hyperthyroidism and ophthalmopathy. There were TCR beta CDR3 regions amplified from RNA transcripts. When the TCR CDR3 underwent first-round RT-PCR, the HTBI primer set was used. TCRdb re-called the multiplex PCR reads with MiXCR, one entry per CDR3 protein. The data contain 300,000 to 400,000 distinct CDR3 sequences, under 20% of them singletons. Sequenced: blood. These receptors were taken from a man between 18 and 29 years old with Graves' ophthalmopathy.

This clonotype was counted ten times or more. The CDR3 is CASSQDSTGAGTQYF. The CDR3 coding sequence is TGTGCCAGCAGCCAAGATAGCACGGGAGCGGGGACCCAGTACTTC. The chain uses TRBV3-1 and TRBJ2-5, with TRBD2 as a possible D gene (6 bases). The CDR3 extends over 15 amino acids. Germline CDR1 LGHDT, CDR2 YNNKEL (reference sequence). Deletions cut 0 bases from V and 7 bases from J, with 15 bases between.

There are many counts of this clonotype. The chain recombines TRBV12-3 or TRBV12-4 with TRBJ2-5; D is tentatively TRBD1 or TRBD2 (5 bases each). V was clipped by 3 bases and J by 7 bases, with 12 bases between them. CDR3 length: 13 amino acids. CDR3 coding DNA: TGTGCCAGCAGTTTTGAGGGGCGTGGGACCCAGTACTTC. It is translated as CASSFEGRGTQYF.

In this sample, this clonotype turned up a few times. The V and J genes are TRBV14 and TRBJ2-3, with TRBD2 matching over 13 bases. This CDR3 has 16 amino acids. From germline, CDR1 is SGHDN and CDR2 FVKESK. Trimming cost V 2 bases and J 5 bases; bases outside gene matches: 4. This chain's CDR3 is CASSQQLAGGRDTQYF. The CDR3 nucleotides are TGTGCCAGCAGCCAACAACTAGCGGGGGGGAGAGATACGCAGTATTTT.

The V call is TRBV24-1, the J call TRBJ2-1, with 13 nucleotides matching TRBD2. J gave up 5 bases and V 6 bases, and 0 bases lay outside the gene matches. Germline V gives CDR1 KGHDR, CDR2 SFDVKD. The CDR3 length is 14 residues. For the CDR3, the DNA is TGTGCCACCAGTACTAGCGGGGGGGACAATGAGCAGTTCTTC. Translated: CATSTSGGDNEQFF.

Ten or more counts support this clonotype. The genes are TRBV3-1 and TRBJ2-7; D gene unclear. The CDR3 is 13 residues long. The germline V and J ends were trimmed by 1 base and 7 bases, with 11 bases remaining between them. Germline V gives CDR1 LGHDT, CDR2 YNNKEL (reference sequence). In DNA form, the CDR3 reads TGTGCCAGCAGCCAAGTCGCTGGTAGGGAGCAGTACTTC. This translates into CASSQVAGREQYF.

This clonotype was recorded at least ten times. This chain uses TRBV7-2 with TRBJ1-5; D gene unclear. Trimming removed 6 bases at V and 1 base at J, with 13 bases between. The CDR3 runs 15 residues. From germline, CDR1 is SGHTA and CDR2 FQGNSA. The CDR3 DNA follows: TGTGCCAGCAGACTCGCATTGGGGAGCAATCAGCCCCAGCATTTT. Protein: CASRLALGSNQPQHF.

The gene calls are TRBV5-1 and TRBJ1-2, with D maybe TRBD1 (6 bases). Germline values: CDR1 SGHRS, CDR2 YFSETQ. The CDR3 has 15 residues. Trimming removed 0 bases at V and 3 bases at J, with 12 bases between. The CDR3 nucleotides are TGCGCCAGCAGCTTGGAACAGGGTTGGGACTATGGCTACACCTTC. Amino acids: CASSLEQGWDYGYTF.

The chain has TRBV28 and TRBJ2-3, with D tentatively TRBD1 or TRBD2 (5 bases each). Germline V gene data show CDR1 as MDHEN and CDR2 as SYDVKM. The CDR3 length is 17 residues. Deletions cut 5 bases from V and 0 bases from J, with 18 bases between. The chain's CDR3 is CASSDANRGRSTDTQYF. CDR3 sequence (DNA): TGTGCCAGCAGTGACGCGAACCGGGGCAGGAGCACAGATACGCAGTATTTT.

This clonotype occurred a few times. The chain employs TRBV27 and TRBJ1-2; D may be TRBD1 (5 bases). This CDR3 has 12 amino acids. V was trimmed by 2 bases and J by 7 bases, leaving 8 bases between them. The germline CDR1 and CDR2 sequences are MNHEY and SMNVEV (reference sequence). In DNA, the CDR3 is TGTGCCAGCAGTTTACAGGGATTTGGCTACACCTTC. Residues: CASSLQGFGYTF.

This clonotype was counted many times. The chain combines TRBV7-2 with TRBJ2-7; possible D gene TRBD1, 6 bases. The CDR3 length is 13 residues. Germline V gene lookup returns CDR1 SGHTA and CDR2 FQGNSA. V lost 9 bases and J lost 0, with 12 bases in between. CDR3 coding DNA: TGTGCCAGTATCCGGGACAACTCCTACGAGCAGTACTTC. This translates into CASIRDNSYEQYF.

This clonotype was found a few times. This chain uses TRBV27 with TRBJ1-1; D call uncertain. The germline V and J ends were trimmed by 2 bases and 3 bases, with 7 bases remaining between them. CDR1 and CDR2 from the germline V gene are MNHEY and SMNVEV (reference sequence). The CDR3 consists of 13 residues. CDR3 DNA sequence: TGTGCCAGCAGTTTAATAGGGTACACTGAAGCTTTCTTT. Protein product: CASSLIGYTEAFF.

The V gene is TRBV25-1, the J gene TRBJ2-7; no definite D call. Per the germline V gene, CDR1 is MGHDK and CDR2 is SYGVNS. This CDR3 spans 13 amino acids. V was shortened by 3 bases and J by 9 bases, with 15 bases between the two germline ends. In nucleotides, the CDR3 is TGTGCCAGCAGTGACTGGACCGCAGTGGGGCAGTACTTC. Encoded protein: CASSDWTAVGQYF.

The V gene is TRBV6-1, the J gene TRBJ1-1; D may be TRBD1 (6 bases). Germline CDR1 MNHNS, CDR2 SASEGT. With 11 bases removed from V and 4 bases from J, the gap between germline ends came to 14 bases. CDR3 size: 12 residues. CDR3 in amino acids: CAATGSSTEAFF. Written as DNA, the CDR3 is TGTGCCGCAACAGGGTCGAGCACTGAAGCTTTCTTT.

This clonotype was seen ten or more times. The rearrangement links TRBV20-1 to TRBJ1-6; D may be TRBD1 (5 bases). Germline V gene data show CDR1 as DFQATT and CDR2 as SNEGSKA (reference sequence). V was pared by 5 bases and J by 2 bases, with 13 bases between. CDR3 length: 15 amino acids. CDR3 protein: CSARTTLPYNSPLHF. CDR3 coding DNA: TGCAGTGCTCGGACAACCCTTCCCTATAATTCACCCCTCCACTTT.

This clonotype has a handful of counts. The rearrangement uses TRBV7-2 and TRBJ1-2; 11 bases line up with TRBD1. CDR3 size: 13 residues. The V gene end was trimmed by 4 bases and the J gene end by 8 bases; junction bases not matched to a gene: 3. Germline assignment: CDR1 SGHTA and CDR2 FQGNSA. CDR3: CASSWTGGKGYTF. CDR3 sequence (DNA): TGTGCCAGCAGCTGGACAGGGGGCAAAGGCTACACCTTC.

In this sample, this clonotype turned up many times. This rearrangement joins TRBV7-9 to TRBJ1-2, with TRBD1 matching over 8 bases. The junction had 6 bases not matched to a gene; V was cut back by 5 bases and J by 7 bases. The CDR3 extends over 13 amino acids. Germline assignment: CDR1 SEHNR and CDR2 FQNEAQ (reference sequence). The CDR3 spells CASSPRTGIGYTF. The CDR3 DNA reads TGTGCCAGCAGCCCGCGGACAGGGATTGGCTACACCTTC.

V gene TRBV9 combines with J gene TRBJ2-3, with 7 bases lining up with TRBD1. Germline values: CDR1 SGDLS, CDR2 YYNGEE. The CDR3 is made up of 15 amino acids. The V gene end was trimmed by 2 bases and the J gene end by 1 base; junction bases not matched to a gene: 4. CDR3 sequence: CASSVSGTGTDTQYF. The DNA for the CDR3 is TGTGCCAGCAGCGTGTCCGGGACAGGCACAGATACGCAGTATTTT.

This clonotype was seen repeatedly, ten times or more. This sequence joins TRBV24-1 and TRBJ2-5; D unresolved. The germline CDR1 and CDR2 sequences are KGHDR and SFDVKD. Deletions cut 6 bases from V and 2 bases from J, with 9 bases between. The CDR3 sequence is 13 residues long. CDR3 residues: CATSTGPQETQYF. Written as DNA, the CDR3 is TGTGCCACCAGTACCGGGCCGCAAGAGACCCAGTACTTC.

The table lists this clonotype with a few counts. The chain recombines TRBV2 with TRBJ2-7, with D possibly matching TRBD2 (6 bases). CDR1 is SNHLY and CDR2 is FYNNEI in the germline V gene. Trimming left V 8 bases short and J 2 bases short, with 16 bases between. The CDR3 contains 14 residues. The chain's CDR3 is CASSLGTPTYEQYF. The CDR3 DNA sequence: TGTGCCAGCTCTTTAGGGACTCCCACCTACGAGCAGTACTTC.

This clonotype has at least ten counts. The chain combines TRBV12-3 or TRBV12-4 with TRBJ2-7, with D unresolved. V was clipped by 7 bases and J by 5 bases, with 18 bases between them. The CDR3 sequence is 14 residues long. The CDR3 sequence: CASTSRPPPHEQYF. In DNA, the CDR3 is TGTGCCAGCACCTCACGACCCCCTCCCCACGAGCAGTACTTC.

This clonotype has a count of ten or more. V and J are TRBV2 and TRBJ1-5; D is undetermined. This CDR3 contains 13 residues. Germline V CDR1 and CDR2: SNHLY, FYNNEI. V was shortened by 3 bases and J by 4 bases, with 7 bases between the two germline ends. The CDR3 nucleotides read TGTGCCAGCAGTGAGGGTGAGAATCAGCCCCAGCATTTT. It specifies CASSEGENQPQHF.

This clonotype was seen ten or more times. The chain combines TRBV28 with TRBJ2-3; 7 bases fit TRBD2. Trimming took 5 bases from V and 1 from J; bases not matched to a gene: 9. The CDR3 length is 16 residues. Germline CDR1 MDHEN, CDR2 SYDVKM. The CDR3, as DNA: TGTGCCAGCAGTACCGGCGGGGGATCCGGCACAGATACGCAGTATTTT. Translation: CASSTGGGSGTDTQYF.

This clonotype has ten or more counts. V and J are TRBV11-2 and TRBJ1-2; D not resolved. The CDR3 contains 12 residues. CDR1 and CDR2 from the germline V gene are SGHAT and FQNNGV. Between the trimmed V and J ends, which lost 5 bases and 3 bases, there was a span of 7 bases. The CDR3 here is CASSLDHYGYTF. In nucleotides, the CDR3 is TGTGCCAGCAGCCTGGACCACTATGGCTACACCTTC. The full variable domain, rest sourced from reference TRBV11-2 and TRBJ1-2, is EAGVAQSPRYKIIEKRQSVAFWCNPISGHATLYWYQQILGQGPKLLIQFQNNGVVDDSQLPKDRFSAERLKGVDSTLKIQPAKLEDSAVYLCASSLDHYGYTFGSGTRLTVV.

This clonotype occurred a few times. This chain uses TRBV7-7 with TRBJ2-1; D is undetermined. In germline, CDR1 is SSHAT, CDR2 FNYEAQ (reference sequence). The CDR3 loop spans 13 amino acids. Trimming took off 1 base at V and 8 bases at J, with 9 bases between the two ends. The CDR3 bases are TGTGCCAGCAGCTTAGGTCCCGTCTATGAGCAGTTCTTC. This sequence encodes CASSLGPVYEQFF.

Note on this clonotype: A read error may account for a junction end that differs from germline. V and J are TRBV4-1 and TRBJ1-1; D perhaps matches TRBD1 (5 bases). The CDR3 is made up of 13 amino acids. Germline V gene lookup returns CDR1 MGHRA and CDR2 YSYEKL. This CDR3 reads CASSHRTSYEAFF. The CDR3 DNA reads TGTGCCAGCAGCCACCGGACAAGCTATGAAGCTTTCTTT.